This T cell receptor beta chain appears in the sequencing data of a study of cytomegalovirus exposure and HLA in healthy donors. 13 Jbeta primers and 60 Vbeta primers were used for the PCR. Repertoires were generated with immunoSEQ multiplex PCR, while TCRdb's copy carries only in-frame clones and drops some. Among 200,000 to 250,000 clones listed, roughly 84% were seen once. CDR3 size: 17 residues. The V gene end was trimmed by 4 bases and the J gene end by 3 bases; junction bases not matched to a gene: 12. Germline V gene lookup returns CDR1 MNHEY and CDR2 SMNVEV (reference sequence). The clonotype comes from a boy aged 2 to 9 in good health and CMV-seronegative. The sample comprised PBMCs. V usage is TRBV27 and J usage is TRBJ1-5; 7 bases fit TRBD1. The CDR3: CASSSGGTEIFNQPQHF. CDR3 DNA sequence: TGTGCCAGCAGTTCGGGCGGGACAGAAATTTTCAATCAGCCCCAGCATTTT.